The clone carrying this T cell receptor beta chain is a singleton in its sample. As yet, its antigen is unknown. Germline V gene sequence: CDR1 SGHRS, CDR2 YFSETQ. With V trimmed by 2 bases and J by 11 bases, 8 bases remained unmatched. This CDR3 comprises 14 residues. These data originate in a study of cytomegalovirus exposure and HLA in healthy donors. For the study at large: The roughly 100 million unique TCR beta sequences, from about 180 million T cells, were found by an earlier analysis. Findings of the study overall: A reported reduction in N-insertions relative to the approximately 690-donor mean was seen in an Asian-associated ancestry cluster in a later analysis.

This PCR relied on a set of 60 Vbeta primers and 13 Jbeta primers. Generated by immunoSEQ multiplex PCR, the TCRdb table keeps only in-frame clones and is missing some. The repertoire has more than 80,000 clones, about 70% of them found once; the top ten carry more than 2.5%. The source is a female donor in good health and CMV-seropositive. The gene calls are TRBV5-1 and TRBJ2-7, with 12 bases identical to TRBD1. The sample taken for sequencing was PBMCs. CDR3 amino acids: CASSLPGQGAEKYF. CDR3 DNA sequence: TGCGCCAGCAGCTTACCGGGACAGGGGGCGGAGAAGTACTTC.